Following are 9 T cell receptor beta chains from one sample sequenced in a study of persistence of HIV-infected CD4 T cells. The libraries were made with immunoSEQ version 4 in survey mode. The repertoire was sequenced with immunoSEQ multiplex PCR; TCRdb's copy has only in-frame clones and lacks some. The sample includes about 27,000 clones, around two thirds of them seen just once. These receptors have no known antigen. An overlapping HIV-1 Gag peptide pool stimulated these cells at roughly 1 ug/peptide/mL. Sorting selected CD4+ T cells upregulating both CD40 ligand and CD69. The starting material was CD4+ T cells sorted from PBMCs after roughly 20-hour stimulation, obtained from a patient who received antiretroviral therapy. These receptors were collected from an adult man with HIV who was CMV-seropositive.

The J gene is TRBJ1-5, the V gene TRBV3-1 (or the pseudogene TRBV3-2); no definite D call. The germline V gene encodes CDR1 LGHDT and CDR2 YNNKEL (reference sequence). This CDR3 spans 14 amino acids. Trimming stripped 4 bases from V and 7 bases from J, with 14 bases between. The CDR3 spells CASSLQGVGQPQHF. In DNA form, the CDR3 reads TGTGCCAGCAGCCTCCAAGGAGTAGGGCAGCCCCAGCATTTT.

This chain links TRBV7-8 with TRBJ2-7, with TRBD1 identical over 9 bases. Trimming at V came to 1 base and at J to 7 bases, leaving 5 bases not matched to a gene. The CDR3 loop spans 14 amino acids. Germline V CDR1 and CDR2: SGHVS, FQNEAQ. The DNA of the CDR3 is TGTGCCAGCAGCTTAGTAGGGACAGGGTCGGAGCAGTACTTC. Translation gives CASSLVGTGSEQYF.

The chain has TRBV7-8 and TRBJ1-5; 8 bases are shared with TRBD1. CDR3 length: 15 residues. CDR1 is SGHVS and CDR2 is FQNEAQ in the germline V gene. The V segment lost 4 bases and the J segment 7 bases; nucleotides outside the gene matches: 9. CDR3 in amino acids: CASSSLQGGGQPQHF. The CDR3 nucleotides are TGTGCCAGCAGCTCTTTACAGGGGGGCGGGCAGCCCCAGCATTTT.

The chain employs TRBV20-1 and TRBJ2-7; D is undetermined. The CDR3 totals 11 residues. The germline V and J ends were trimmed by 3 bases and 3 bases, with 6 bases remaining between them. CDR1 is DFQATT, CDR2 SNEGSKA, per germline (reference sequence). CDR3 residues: CSARTFYEQYF. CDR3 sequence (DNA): TGCAGTGCTAGGACCTTCTACGAGCAGTACTTC.

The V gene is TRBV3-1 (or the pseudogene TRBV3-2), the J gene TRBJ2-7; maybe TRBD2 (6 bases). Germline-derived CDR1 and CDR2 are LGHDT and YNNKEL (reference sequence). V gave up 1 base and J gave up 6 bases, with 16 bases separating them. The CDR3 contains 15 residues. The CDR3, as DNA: TGTGCCAGCAGCCAAGGGACCCCTGGGGGAGGCGAGCAGTACTTC. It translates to CASSQGTPGGGEQYF.

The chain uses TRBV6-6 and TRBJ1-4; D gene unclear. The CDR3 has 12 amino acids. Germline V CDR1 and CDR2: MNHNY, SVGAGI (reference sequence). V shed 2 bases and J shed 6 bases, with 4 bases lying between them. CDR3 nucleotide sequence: TGTGCCAGCAGTTACGGGGATGAAAAACTGTTTTTT. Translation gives CASSYGDEKLFF.

Written as DNA, the CDR3 is TGCAGCGTTGAATTCGTATCTGGGGCCAACGTCCTGACTTTC. Protein: CSVEFVSGANVLTF. This chain connects TRBV29-1 to TRBJ2-6; D remains ambiguous. The germline V and J ends were trimmed by 2 bases and 1 base, with 6 bases remaining between them. CDR1 SQVTM and CDR2 ANQGSEA come from the germline V gene. This CDR3 has 14 amino acids.

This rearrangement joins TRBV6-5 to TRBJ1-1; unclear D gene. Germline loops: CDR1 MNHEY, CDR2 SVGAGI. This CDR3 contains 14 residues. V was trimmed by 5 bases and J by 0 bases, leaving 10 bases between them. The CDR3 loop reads CASSNRYLNTEAFF. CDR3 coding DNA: TGTGCCAGCAGTAATCGGTATTTGAACACTGAAGCTTTCTTT.

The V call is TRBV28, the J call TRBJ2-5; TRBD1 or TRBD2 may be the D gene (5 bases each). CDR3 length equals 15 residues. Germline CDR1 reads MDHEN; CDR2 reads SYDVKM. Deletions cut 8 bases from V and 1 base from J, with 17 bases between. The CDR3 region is CASRPGGDSQETQYF. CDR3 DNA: TGTGCCAGCCGCCCTGGGGGAGATTCCCAAGAGACCCAGTACTTC.